Listed here are 28 T cell receptor beta chains from one sample, sequenced in a study of T-cell reconstitution after alpha-beta-depleted transplantation in children. Preparation of the TCRbeta library was carried out with unique molecular identifiers. TCRdb passed the PCR reads through MiXCR, listing each CDR3 protein once. Here the sample spans about 170,000 distinct CDR3 sequences, 11% being singletons. The source material was PBMCs, sampled before TCRalphabeta/CD19-depleted stem cell transplant. The receptor set was obtained from a boy aged 2 to 10 with acute myeloid leukemia, due to receive a stem cell transplant.

The chain is built from TRBV30 and TRBJ1-1; D might be TRBD1 (5 bases). The CDR3 has 15 amino acids. CDR1 GTSNPN and CDR2 SVGIG come from the germline V gene (reference sequence). The V and J ends lost 0 bases and 0 bases respectively, with 11 bases between them. The CDR3 sequence is CAWSVRGVVNTEAFF. DNA of the CDR3: TGTGCCTGGAGTGTACGGGGGGTAGTGAACACTGAAGCTTTCTTT.

This clonotype has at least ten counts. V usage is TRBV9 and J usage is TRBJ1-6; 7 bases are a match to TRBD1. Germline values: CDR1 SGDLS, CDR2 YYNGEE. The J segment lost 7 bases and the V segment lost 3 bases, leaving 4 bases of the junction unmatched. The CDR3 sequence is 14 residues long. The CDR3 DNA reads TGTGCCAGCAGCGCTGCAGGGGGGAATTCACCCCTCCACTTT. Translated, it gives CASSAAGGNSPLHF. Full variable domain (missing parts from reference TRBV9 and TRBJ1-6): DSGVTQTPKHLITATGQRVTLRCSPRSGDLSVYWYQQSLDQGLQFLIQYYNGEERAKGNILERFSAQQFPDLHSELNLSSLELGDSALYFCASSAAGGNSPLHFGNGTRLTVT.

This clonotype was observed many times. The rearrangement uses TRBV12-3 or TRBV12-4 and TRBJ2-1, with 13 nucleotides matching TRBD2. CDR3 length equals 16 residues. V was pared by 3 bases and J by 5 bases, with 4 bases of the junction left unmatched. The CDR3 sequence: CASSLGLAGLHNEQFF. The CDR3 DNA reads as TGTGCCAGCAGTTTGGGACTAGCGGGATTACACAATGAGCAGTTCTTC.

This clonotype showed up many times. This chain joins TRBV9 and TRBJ2-1; D is undetermined. V lost 3 bases, J lost 5 bases, and 12 bases lay in between. Germline CDR1 reads SGDLS; CDR2 reads YYNGEE. The CDR3 is 14 residues long. The CDR3, as DNA: TGTGCCAGCAGCGGTATCCAACAGAACAATGAGCAGTTCTTC. Amino acids: CASSGIQQNNEQFF.

This clonotype was picked up many times. The chain couples TRBV7-9 to TRBJ2-7; D remains unclear. Germline CDR1 reads SEHNR; CDR2 reads FQNEAQ (reference sequence). V dropped 1 base and J dropped 3 bases, with 7 bases sitting between them. The CDR3 is 13 residues long. CDR3 DNA: TGTGCCAGCAGCTTAGGCGAGGTCTACGAGCAGTACGTC. It specifies CASSLGEVYEQYV.

The chain has TRBV28 and TRBJ2-1; possible D gene TRBD2, 5 bases. V lost 4 bases, J lost 3 bases, and 13 bases lay in between. CDR1 and CDR2 (germline): MDHEN, SYDVKM. This CDR3 comprises 15 residues. The CDR3 sequence: CASSSGRRNYNEQFF. The CDR3 DNA reads TGTGCCAGCAGTTCAGGACGGAGGAACTACAATGAGCAGTTCTTC.

This clonotype has only a few counts. V is TRBV6-1 and J is TRBJ2-3; the D is unclear. V lost 5 bases and J 4 bases, leaving 13 bases between the germline ends. The CDR3 sequence is 14 residues long. Germline loops: CDR1 MNHNS, CDR2 SASEGT. The CDR3 spells CASSPSYGADTQYF. In DNA, the CDR3 is TGTGCCAGCAGTCCATCCTATGGGGCAGATACGCAGTATTTT.

As concerns this clonotype: Possible read error: a much larger clone is one base away. The chain combines TRBV2 with TRBJ2-7; D may correspond to TRBD1 or TRBD2 (5 bases each). Trimming took 2 bases from V and 0 from J, leaving 8 bases between them. This CDR3 spans 14 amino acids. Looked up from germline, CDR1 is SNHLY and CDR2 is FYNNEI. The CDR3 nucleotides read TGTGCCAGCAGTGAATGGGACGGCTCCTACGAGCAGTACTTC. It codes for CASSEWDGSYEQYF.

This clonotype was counted many times. The CDR3 is CSASRGFYGYTF. The CDR3 bases are TGCAGTGCTAGTCGGGGCTTCTATGGCTACACCTTC. J is TRBJ1-2 and V is TRBV20-1; tentatively, D is TRBD1 (5 bases). CDR1 is DFQATT, CDR2 SNEGSKA, per germline (reference sequence). Trimming removed 3 bases at V and 4 bases at J, with 9 bases between. This CDR3 is built from 12 residues.

The table lists this clonotype with many counts. The genes are TRBV27 and TRBJ2-2; D unclear. There are 14 residues in the CDR3. The V gene's germline CDR1 is MNHEY and CDR2 SMNVEV (reference sequence). V was trimmed by 1 base and J by 8 bases, leaving 11 bases between them. CDR3 protein: CASSLFLGSGELFF. The CDR3, as DNA: TGTGCCAGCAGTTTATTTTTAGGGTCTGGGGAGCTGTTTTTT.

This clonotype was observed many times. The rearrangement uses TRBV18 and TRBJ2-1; D remains unclear. V lost 5 bases to trimming and J lost 14 bases, with 13 bases between them. The CDR3 is made up of 11 amino acids. Germline V gene sequence: CDR1 KGHSH, CDR2 LQKENI. The CDR3: CASSEDLREFF. The CDR3 DNA follows: TGTGCCAGCTCAGAGGATTTACGTGAGTTCTTC.

This clonotype showed up many times. This chain's CDR3 is CASSLGFYEQYF. CDR3 nucleotide sequence: TGCGCCAGCAGCTTGGGATTCTACGAGCAGTACTTC. The V gene is TRBV5-1, the J gene TRBJ2-7; no firm D call. This CDR3 region has 12 residues. From germline, CDR1 is SGHRS and CDR2 YFSETQ. Trimming removed 0 bases from V and 3 bases from J, with 4 bases in between.

This clonotype showed up just a few times. This chain uses TRBV5-4 with TRBJ2-5; 7 bases align to TRBD2. The trim removed 3 bases at V and 2 bases at J, leaving 13 bases unmatched. The CDR3 runs 17 residues. Germline V lookup: CDR1 SGHNT, CDR2 YYREEE (reference sequence). The CDR3 is CASSSGPGRGEQETQYF. CDR3 nucleotide sequence: TGTGCCAGCAGCTCAGGACCAGGGAGGGGAGAACAAGAGACCCAGTACTTC.

This clonotype was detected only a few times. The CDR3 spells CASLAPSYNEQFF. DNA for the CDR3: TGCGCCAGCCTAGCGCCCTCCTACAATGAGCAGTTCTTC. The chain is built from TRBV5-1 and TRBJ2-1, with TRBD2 as a possible D gene (6 bases). V lost 7 bases to trimming and J lost 0 bases, with 8 bases between them. The germline V gene encodes CDR1 SGHRS and CDR2 YFSETQ. This CDR3 has 13 amino acids.

A note on this clonotype: This may arise from a read error, as a much more abundant clone is one base away. The chain recombines TRBV7-9 with TRBJ1-2; no definite D call. Looked up from germline, CDR1 is SEHNR and CDR2 is FQNEAQ (reference sequence). V dropped 7 bases and J dropped 4 bases, with 19 bases sitting between them. There are 15 residues in the CDR3. The CDR3 sequence is CASNLSAGPSYGYTF. CDR3 nucleotides: TGTGCCAGCAACCTCTCAGCCGGGCCGTCCTATGGCTACACCTTC.

This clonotype was recorded at least ten times. The chain is built from TRBV6-5 and TRBJ1-4; no clear D. The V end lost 5 bases, the J end lost 7 bases, and 8 bases lay between the germline ends. CDR3 size: 12 residues. CDR1 is MNHEY and CDR2 is SVGAGI in the germline V gene. The CDR3 loop reads CASSRTGEKLFF. In nucleotides, the CDR3 is TGTGCCAGCAGTCGGACCGGTGAAAAACTGTTTTTT.

This clonotype has a count of ten or more. CDR3 sequence (DNA): TGTGCCAGCAAACCCCCGGGACAGGGAAAAACCGGGGAGCTGTTTTTT. Protein sequence: CASKPPGQGKTGELFF. The chain has TRBV27 and TRBJ2-2; 9 nucleotides line up with TRBD1. Unmatched junction bases numbered 11, after V lost 7 bases and J lost 5 bases. The CDR3 consists of 16 residues. Germline V CDR1 and CDR2: MNHEY, SMNVEV (reference sequence).

This clonotype was recorded many times. J is TRBJ2-1 and V is TRBV12-3 or TRBV12-4, with TRBD2 matching 16 bases. The CDR3 is 16 amino acids. After removal of 6 bases from V and 6 bases from J, the junction contained 5 bases not matched to a gene. The CDR3 protein is CASRAGTSGRVNEQFF. In nucleotides, the CDR3 is TGTGCCAGCAGGGCCGGGACTAGCGGGAGGGTCAATGAGCAGTTCTTC.

This clonotype was counted many times. V usage is TRBV7-2 and J usage is TRBJ2-1, with TRBD2 matching over 10 bases. The germline V gene has CDR1 SGHTA and CDR2 FQGNSA. The CDR3 length is 15 residues. With 4 bases clipped from V and 4 bases from J, the junction kept 4 bases outside the gene matches. The CDR3 nucleotides are TGTGCCAGCAGCTCGAGCGGGAGGGGGTACAATGAGCAGTTCTTC. Translation gives CASSSSGRGYNEQFF.

This clonotype was picked up many times. The chain couples TRBV9 to TRBJ1-6; 11 bases line up with TRBD1. CDR1 and CDR2 (germline): SGDLS, YYNGEE. The CDR3 runs 14 residues. V lost 3 bases to trimming and J lost 11 bases; unmatched junction nucleotides: 4. The CDR3 reads CASSEGQGGTPLHF. CDR3 nucleotides: TGTGCCAGCAGCGAGGGACAGGGGGGCACACCCCTCCACTTT.

This clonotype was observed many times. V is TRBV21-1 and J is TRBJ2-3; the D call in the table, TRBD1, was not verified against the DNA. TRBV21-1 is noted as a pseudogene. The CDR3 is made up of 17 amino acids. DNA for the CDR3: TGTGCCAGCAGCAAAGCGCCGATGGAGGGGGCAACAGATACGCAGTATTTT. Residues: CASSKAPMEGATDTQYF.

This clonotype was found many times. This chain connects TRBV28 to TRBJ2-7; 7 bases are a match to TRBD2. Germline V gene sequence: CDR1 MDHEN, CDR2 SYDVKM. The CDR3 is 15 residues long. V was pared by 7 bases and J by 6 bases, with 15 bases of the junction left unmatched. CDR3 bases: TGTGCCAGCACCCTGGGAGTAGCGGGCGTACCCGAGCAGTACTTC. Protein: CASTLGVAGVPEQYF.

This clonotype was counted many times. This sequence joins TRBV10-3 and TRBJ2-3; 9 bases are a match to TRBD2. Germline V gives CDR1 ENHRY, CDR2 SYGVKD. The V segment lost 10 bases and the J segment 1 base; nucleotides outside the gene matches: 3. The CDR3 has 13 amino acids. The CDR3 reads CATASGGTDTQYF. DNA for the CDR3: TGTGCCACCGCTAGCGGGGGCACAGATACGCAGTATTTT.

This clonotype was picked up many times. The chain is built from TRBV9 and TRBJ2-3, with 10 bases that match TRBD2. Per germline, CDR1 SGDLS and CDR2 YYNGEE. The CDR3 length is 17 residues. With 0 bases clipped from V and 6 bases from J, the junction kept 10 bases outside the gene matches. The CDR3 nucleotides are TGTGCCAGCAGCGTAGGGGCCAGCGGGAGGGCCAGGGATACGCAGTATTTT. It specifies CASSVGASGRARDTQYF.

This clonotype was counted at least ten times. V is TRBV5-6 and J is TRBJ2-3; the D gene could be TRBD1 or TRBD2 (5 bases each). CDR3 size: 13 residues. Germline CDR1 is SGHDT and CDR2 is YYEEEE. Trimming removed 6 bases at V and 7 bases at J, with 15 bases between. This CDR3 is CASTSGGTNTQYF. DNA of the CDR3: TGTGCCAGCACCTCTGGGGGTACGAATACGCAGTATTTT.

The table lists this clonotype with many counts. This chain links TRBV5-4 with TRBJ2-1; TRBD1 agrees at 8 bases. Germline V gives CDR1 SGHNT, CDR2 YYREEE (reference sequence). The trim removed 4 bases at V and 6 bases at J, leaving 9 bases unmatched. There are 15 residues in the CDR3. The CDR3 loop is CASSLSYTGGNEQFF. The DNA for the CDR3 is TGTGCCAGCAGCCTAAGCTATACAGGGGGCAATGAGCAGTTCTTC.

In its sample, this clonotype was seen many times. V is TRBV29-1 and J is TRBJ2-2; 9 nucleotides align to TRBD1. Trimming at V came to 6 bases and at J to 6 bases, leaving 11 bases not matched to a gene. The CDR3 is 15 residues long. Germline loops: CDR1 SQVTM, CDR2 ANQGSEA. Here the CDR3 reads CSVVNTGGAAGELFF. Written as DNA, the CDR3 is TGCAGCGTCGTTAATACAGGGGGCGCGGCCGGGGAGCTGTTTTTT.

This clonotype was observed many times. The V call is TRBV29-1, the J call TRBJ1-4, with 8 bases matching TRBD1. The CDR3 is 14 amino acids. The V gene's germline CDR1 is SQVTM and CDR2 ANQGSEA. V was pared by 1 base and J by 7 bases, with 5 bases of the junction left unmatched. The CDR3 loop is CSVEAAGGREKLFF. Here the CDR3 DNA reads TGCAGCGTTGAAGCGGCAGGGGGCCGTGAAAAACTGTTTTTT.